Described below is a single TCR beta chain sequence and its context. Its matching antigen is unknown. The data were obtained in a study of blood T cells in healthy people across ages. Findings and caveats of the study: Relative to aged donors, long-lived donors carried more naive CD4+ cells and displayed higher diversity. It was not possible, with unsorted PBMCs, to conclusively compare naive and antigen-experienced cells.

Primers used in a second PCR of about 7 to 11 cycles were a sample-barcoded 5' primer and a J-beta primer mix. Each TCR beta cDNA got a 12-nucleotide random molecular identifier. TCRdb reanalysed the 5' RACE reads using MiXCR and keeps one entry per CDR3 protein. The table records fewer than 950,000 distinct CDR3 sequences, approximately 55% of them present only once. PBMCs, at least 7 million per sample, were isolated. This CDR3 region has 13 residues. V dropped 4 bases and J dropped 15; count of bases not matched to a gene: 6. Material for sequencing was blood. The chain links TRBV12-3 or TRBV12-4 to TRBJ2-1; 13 bases map to TRBD2. The receptor was isolated from a man older than 75 in good health. This CDR3 reads CASSSQTSGRMFF. The CDR3 coding sequence is TGTGCCAGCAGTTCCCAGACTAGCGGGAGGATGTTCTTC.